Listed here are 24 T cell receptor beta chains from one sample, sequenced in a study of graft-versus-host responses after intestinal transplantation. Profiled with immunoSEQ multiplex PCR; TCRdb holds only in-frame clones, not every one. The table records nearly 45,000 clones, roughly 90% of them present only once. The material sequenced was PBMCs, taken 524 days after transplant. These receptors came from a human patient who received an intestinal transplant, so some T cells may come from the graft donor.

The CDR3 here is CASSQPERGKGETQYF. The CDR3 nucleotides read TGTGCCAGCAGCCAGCCAGAACGGGGGAAAGGAGAGACCCAGTACTTC. The chain combines TRBV13 with TRBJ2-5; possible D gene TRBD2, 6 bases. V lost 5 bases and J lost 4, with 20 bases in between. The CDR3 covers 16 residues. In germline, CDR1 is PRHDT, CDR2 FYEKMQ (reference sequence). Combining the CDR3 with reference TRBV13 and TRBJ2-5 gives the whole variable domain AAGVIQSPRHLIKEKRETATLKCYPIPRHDTVYWYQQGPGQDPQFLISFYEKMQSDKGSIPDRFSAQQFSDYHSELNMSSLELGDSALYFCASSQPERGKGETQYFGPGTRLLVL.

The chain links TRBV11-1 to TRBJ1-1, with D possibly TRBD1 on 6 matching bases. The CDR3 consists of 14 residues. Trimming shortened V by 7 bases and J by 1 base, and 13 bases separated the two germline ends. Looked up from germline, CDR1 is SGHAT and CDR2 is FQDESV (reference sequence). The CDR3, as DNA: TGTGCCAGCACCACGGGGGCTGGGAACACTGAAGCTTTCTTT. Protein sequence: CASTTGAGNTEAFF.

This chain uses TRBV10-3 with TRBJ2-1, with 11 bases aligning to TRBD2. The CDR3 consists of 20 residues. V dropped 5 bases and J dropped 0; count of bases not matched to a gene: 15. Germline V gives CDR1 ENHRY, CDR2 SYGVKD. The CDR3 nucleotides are TGTGCCATCAGTCCGGGATTCGGGTCAACTAGCGGGAGCTCCTACAATGAGCAGTTCTTC. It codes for CAISPGFGSTSGSSYNEQFF.

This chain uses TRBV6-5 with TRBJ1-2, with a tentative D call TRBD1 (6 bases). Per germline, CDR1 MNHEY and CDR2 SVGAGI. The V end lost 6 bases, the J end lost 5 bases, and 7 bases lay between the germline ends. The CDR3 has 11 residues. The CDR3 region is CASSQGYGYTF. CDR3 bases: TGTGCCAGCAGCCAGGGGTATGGCTACACCTTC.

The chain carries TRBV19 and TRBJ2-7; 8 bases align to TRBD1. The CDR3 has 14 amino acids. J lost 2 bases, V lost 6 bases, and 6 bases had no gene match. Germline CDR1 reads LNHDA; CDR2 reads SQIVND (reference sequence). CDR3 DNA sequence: TGTGCCAGTAGCCCCGGGACAGGTCCCTACGAGCAGTACTTC. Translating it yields CASSPGTGPYEQYF.

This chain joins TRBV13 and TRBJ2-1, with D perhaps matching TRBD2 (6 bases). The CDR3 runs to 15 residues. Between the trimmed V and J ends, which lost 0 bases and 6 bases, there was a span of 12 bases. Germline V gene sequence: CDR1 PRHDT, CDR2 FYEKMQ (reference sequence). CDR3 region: CASSLGRGSVNEQFF. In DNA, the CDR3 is TGTGCCAGCAGCTTAGGCCGGGGGTCGGTCAATGAGCAGTTCTTC.

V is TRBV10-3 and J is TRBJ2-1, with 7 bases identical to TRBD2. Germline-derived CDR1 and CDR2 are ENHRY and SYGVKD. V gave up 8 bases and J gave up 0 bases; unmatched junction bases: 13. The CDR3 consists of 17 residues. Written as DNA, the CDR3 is TGTGCCATCGGGGCGCTAGCGGTGAGGGTCTCCTACAATGAGCAGTTCTTC. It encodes CAIGALAVRVSYNEQFF.

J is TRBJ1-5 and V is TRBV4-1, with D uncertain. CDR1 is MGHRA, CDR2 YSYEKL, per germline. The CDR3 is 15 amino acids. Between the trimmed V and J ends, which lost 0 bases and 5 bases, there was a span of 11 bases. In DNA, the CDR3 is TGCGCCAGCAGCCAAGAAAAGAAGGGATATCAGCCCCAGCATTTT. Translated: CASSQEKKGYQPQHF.

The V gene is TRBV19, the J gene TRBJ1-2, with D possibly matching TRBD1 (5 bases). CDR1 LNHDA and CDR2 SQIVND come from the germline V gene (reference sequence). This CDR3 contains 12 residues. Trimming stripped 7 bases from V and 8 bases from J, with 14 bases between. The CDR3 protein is CASMGEGSGYTF. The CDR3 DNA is TGTGCCAGTATGGGGGAAGGTTCCGGCTACACCTTC.

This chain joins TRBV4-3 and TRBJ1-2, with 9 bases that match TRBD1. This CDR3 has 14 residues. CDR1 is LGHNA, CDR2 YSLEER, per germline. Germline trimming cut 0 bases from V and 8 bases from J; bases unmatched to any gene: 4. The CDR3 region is CASSQEGQGGGYTF. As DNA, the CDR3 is TGCGCCAGCAGCCAAGAGGGACAGGGTGGCGGCTACACCTTC.

This CDR3 is CASRDTMNTEAFF. Written as DNA, the CDR3 is TGTGCCAGTCGGGACACAATGAACACTGAAGCTTTCTTT. The V and J genes are TRBV19 and TRBJ1-1; perhaps TRBD1 as D (6 bases). Germline V gene lookup returns CDR1 LNHDA and CDR2 SQIVND (reference sequence). Trimming stripped 8 bases from V and 0 bases from J, with 10 bases between. This CDR3 contains 13 residues.

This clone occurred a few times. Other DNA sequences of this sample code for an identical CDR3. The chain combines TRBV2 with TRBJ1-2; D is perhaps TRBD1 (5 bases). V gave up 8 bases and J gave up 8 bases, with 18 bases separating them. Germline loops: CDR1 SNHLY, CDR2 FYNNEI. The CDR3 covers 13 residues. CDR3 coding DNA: TGTGCCAGCGGTCGGGGGATTCACGGGGGCTACACCTTC. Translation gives CASGRGIHGGYTF.

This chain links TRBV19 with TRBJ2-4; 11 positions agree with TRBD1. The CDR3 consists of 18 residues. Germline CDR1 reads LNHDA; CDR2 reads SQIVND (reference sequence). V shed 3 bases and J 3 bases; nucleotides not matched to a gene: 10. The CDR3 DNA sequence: TGTGCCAGTAGTATGGACCGGGACAGGGGGAGAGTCAAAAACATTCAGTACTTC. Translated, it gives CASSMDRDRGRVKNIQYF.

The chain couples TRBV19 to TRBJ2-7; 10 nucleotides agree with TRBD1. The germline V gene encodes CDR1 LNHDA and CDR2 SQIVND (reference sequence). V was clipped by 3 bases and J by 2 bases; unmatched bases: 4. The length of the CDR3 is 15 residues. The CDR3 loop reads CASSISTGGAYEQYF. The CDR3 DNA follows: TGTGCCAGTAGTATTTCGACAGGGGGCGCCTACGAGCAGTACTTC.

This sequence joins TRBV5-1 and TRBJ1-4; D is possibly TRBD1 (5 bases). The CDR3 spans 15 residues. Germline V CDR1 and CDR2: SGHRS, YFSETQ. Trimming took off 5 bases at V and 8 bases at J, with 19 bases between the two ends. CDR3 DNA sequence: TGCGCCAGCAGTCCAAGTACGGGGCTGAGGGAAAAACTGTTTTTT. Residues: CASSPSTGLREKLFF. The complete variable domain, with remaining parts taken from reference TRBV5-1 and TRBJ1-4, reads KAGVTQTPRYLIKTRGQQVTLSCSPISGHRSVSWYQQTPGQGLQFLFEYFSETQRNKGNFPGRFSGRQFSNSRSEMNVSTLELGDSALYLCASSPSTGLREKLFFGSGTQLSVL.

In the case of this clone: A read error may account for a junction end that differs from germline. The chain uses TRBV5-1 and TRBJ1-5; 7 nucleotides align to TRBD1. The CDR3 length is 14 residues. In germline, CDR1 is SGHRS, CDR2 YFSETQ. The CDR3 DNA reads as TGTGCCAGCAGCTTGGGGGACAGAAATCAGCCCCAGCATTTT. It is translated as CASSLGDRNQPQHF.

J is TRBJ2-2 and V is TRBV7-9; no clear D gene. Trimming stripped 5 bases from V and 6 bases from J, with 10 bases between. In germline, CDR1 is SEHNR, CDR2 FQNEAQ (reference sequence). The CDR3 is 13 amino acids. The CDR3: CASSQDGAGELFF. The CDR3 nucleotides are TGTGCCAGCAGCCAAGATGGAGCCGGGGAGCTGTTTTTT.

The CDR3: CASRTGQASYGYTF. The CDR3 bases are TGTGCCAGCAGGACCGGACAGGCGAGCTATGGCTACACCTTC. The V gene is TRBV7-9, the J gene TRBJ1-2; 7 nucleotides match TRBD1. Germline V gene sequence: CDR1 SEHNR, CDR2 FQNEAQ (reference sequence). Losses at the gene ends were 6 bases for V and 4 bases for J; bases not matched to a gene: 8. The CDR3 totals 14 residues.

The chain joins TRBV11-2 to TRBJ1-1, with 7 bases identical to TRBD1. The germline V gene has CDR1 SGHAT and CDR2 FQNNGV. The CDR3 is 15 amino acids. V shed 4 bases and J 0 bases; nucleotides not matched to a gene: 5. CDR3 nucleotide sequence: TGTGCCAGCAGCTCCAAGGGGGCCTTGAACACTGAAGCTTTCTTT. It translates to CASSSKGALNTEAFF.

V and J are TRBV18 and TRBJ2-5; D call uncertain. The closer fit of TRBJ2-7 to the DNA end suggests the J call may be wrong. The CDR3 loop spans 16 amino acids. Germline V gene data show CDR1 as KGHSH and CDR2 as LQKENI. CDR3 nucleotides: TGTGCCAGCTCACCACCCTTTATCGCAGCCCCCTACGAGCAGTACTTC. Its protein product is CASSPPFIAAPYEQYF.

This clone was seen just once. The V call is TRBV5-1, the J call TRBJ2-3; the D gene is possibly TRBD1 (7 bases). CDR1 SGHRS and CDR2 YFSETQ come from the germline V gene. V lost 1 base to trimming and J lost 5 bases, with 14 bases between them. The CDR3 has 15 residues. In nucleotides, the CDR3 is TGCGCCAGCAGCTTGCAGGGGGAGCGGGTAGATACGCAGTATTTT. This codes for CASSLQGERVDTQYF.

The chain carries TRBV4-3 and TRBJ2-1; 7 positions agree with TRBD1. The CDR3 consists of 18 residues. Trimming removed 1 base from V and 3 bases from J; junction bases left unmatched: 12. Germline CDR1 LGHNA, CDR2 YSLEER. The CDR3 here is CASSQGDPSGTVYNEQFF. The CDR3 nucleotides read TGCGCCAGCAGCCAAGGGGACCCCTCCGGGACAGTCTACAATGAGCAGTTCTTC.

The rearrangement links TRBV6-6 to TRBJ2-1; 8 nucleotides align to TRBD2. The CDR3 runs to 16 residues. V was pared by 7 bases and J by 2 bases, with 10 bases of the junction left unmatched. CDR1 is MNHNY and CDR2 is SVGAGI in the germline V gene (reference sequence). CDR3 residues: CASTYGKAGAYNEQFF. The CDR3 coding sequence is TGTGCCAGCACCTACGGGAAAGCGGGAGCCTACAATGAGCAGTTCTTC.

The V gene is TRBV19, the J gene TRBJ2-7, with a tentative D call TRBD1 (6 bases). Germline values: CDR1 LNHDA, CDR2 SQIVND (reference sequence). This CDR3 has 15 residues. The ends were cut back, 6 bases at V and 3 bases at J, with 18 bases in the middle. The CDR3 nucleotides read TGTGCCAGTAGCGGCGAGGGACATCAAGTCTACGAGCAGTACTTC. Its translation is CASSGEGHQVYEQYF.